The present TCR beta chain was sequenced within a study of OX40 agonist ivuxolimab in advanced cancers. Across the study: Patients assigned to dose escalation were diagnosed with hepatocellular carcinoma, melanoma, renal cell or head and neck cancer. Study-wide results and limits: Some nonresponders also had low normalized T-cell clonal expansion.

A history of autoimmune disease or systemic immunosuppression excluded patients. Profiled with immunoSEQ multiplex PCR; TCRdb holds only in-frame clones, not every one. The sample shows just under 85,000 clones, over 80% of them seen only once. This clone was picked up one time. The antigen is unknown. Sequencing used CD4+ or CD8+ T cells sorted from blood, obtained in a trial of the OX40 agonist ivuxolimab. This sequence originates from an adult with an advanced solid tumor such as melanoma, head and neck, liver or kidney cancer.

The CDR3 loop reads CASGLGTSGGYNEQFF. CDR3 in DNA: TGTGCTAGTGGTTTGGGGACTAGCGGGGGTTACAATGAGCAGTTCTTC. This chain links TRBV12-5 with TRBJ2-1, with 13 nucleotides matching TRBD2. The CDR3 loop spans 16 amino acids. CDR1 LGHNT and CDR2 FRNRAP come from the germline V gene. The junction had 1 base not matched to a gene; V was cut back by 1 base and J by 4 bases.